This paragraph covers one T cell receptor beta chain sequence. The antigen is not known. TCRdb's table, derived via immunoSEQ multiplex PCR, lists solely in-frame clones and lacks some. The repertoire holds around 300,000 clones, with just under 80% as singletons. This sample is drawn from a study of cytotoxic CD8 clonotypes in ibrutinib-treated CLL. Study-wide context: The group held 10 to 11 relapsed/refractory and about 14 treatment-naive patients, with around 18 IGHV unmutated. Study outcomes and limitations: Upon ibrutinib response clonality rose, and upon progression it fell back toward baseline.

In germline, CDR1 is GTSNPN, CDR2 SVGIG (reference sequence). This CDR3 comprises 11 residues. V lost 5 bases to trimming and J lost 2 bases, with 6 bases between them. This clonotype originated in a human donor with chronic lymphocytic leukemia. V and J are TRBV30 and TRBJ1-1; D is unclear. This material consisted of PBMCs, taken before ibrutinib treatment. The DNA for the CDR3 is TGTGCCTGGCGACAAAACACTGAAGCTTTCTTT. Amino acid sequence: CAWRQNTEAFF.